The clone carrying this T cell receptor beta chain was seen once. This entry is derived from a study of blood T cell repertoires in COVID-19. Study context: Samples of COVID-19 (acute and convalescent) were obtained from the United States, Italy and Spain. In each case, the material was cDNA or gDNA derived from T cells, B-cell-depleted T cells, or PBMCs.

Study processing details: Reference gene primers were amplified, and this amplification served to estimate nucleated cell counts. Data came from immunoSEQ multiplex PCR; TCRdb stores just in-frame clones and leaves some out. For V, J and clone size, that table is used; D and trimming come from the DNA. The sample has about 150,000 clones; over 65% are singletons. Germline-derived CDR1 and CDR2 are DFQATT and SNEGSKA (reference sequence). V gave up 6 bases and J gave up 4 bases; unmatched junction bases: 14. The CDR3 has 16 residues. The clonotype was recovered from a man older than 75 with acute or convalescent COVID-19. This chain uses TRBV20-1 with TRBJ2-3, with 9 nucleotides matching TRBD1. Sequencing was done on a sample of peripheral blood. The CDR3 loop is CSASRGGTGRSDTQYF. The CDR3 DNA follows: TGCAGTGCCAGTAGAGGTGGGACAGGGAGGTCAGATACGCAGTATTTT.